This is a list of T cell receptor beta chains from one sample in a study of long-term antiretroviral therapy in people with HIV. Clones were read by immunoSEQ multiplex PCR, and TCRdb kept only the in-frame ones, dropping some. The sample contains some 47,000 clones, 90% to 95% of which appear only once. The specimen was unsorted PBMCs, collected 3.7 years after starting antiretroviral therapy. The receptors were sampled from a woman aged 45-59 years with HIV. The CDR3 runs from the conserved cysteine through the conserved F or W. A D gene is named only where the DNA matches it firmly. Size is stated for part of the rows, as once, few or many counts, or as a class when the clone is expanded.

j_call clone_size v_call d_call cdr3_aa cdr3_nt
TRBJ2-3 NA TRBV5-8 NA CASSYGTPSTDTQYF TGTGCCAGCAGCTATGGGACGCCTAGCACAGATACGCAGTATTTT
TRBJ2-3 NA TRBV9 NA CASSVFGGAPRTDTQYF TGTGCCAGCAGCGTATTTGGCGGGGCCCCTCGCACAGATACGCAGTATTTT
TRBJ2-7 NA TRBV30 TRBD1 CAWSLGQGGEQYF TGTGCCTGGAGTCTGGGACAGGGTGGCGAGCAGTACTTC
TRBJ1-1 medium-sized TRBV16 NA CASSRGGNTEAFF TGTGCCAGCAGCCGGGGGGGCAACACTGAAGCTTTCTTT
TRBJ1-1 NA TRBV19 NA CASKRTNTEAFF TGTGCCAGTAAACGGACGAACACTGAAGCTTTCTTT
TRBJ2-1 once TRBV7-3 TRBD2 CASSSLAGGLTEQFF TGTGCCAGCAGCTCTTTAGCGGGGGGTCTCACTGAGCAGTTCTTC
TRBJ1-2 NA TRBV6-1 NA CASSVFSGVPNYGYTF TGTGCCAGCAGTGTCTTCTCAGGGGTCCCTAACTATGGCTACACCTTC
TRBJ2-7 NA TRBV5-1 NA CASSLGPEGEQYF TGCGCCAGCAGCTTGGGGCCCGAGGGCGAGCAGTACTTC
TRBJ1-1 NA TRBV6-1 TRBD1 CASSEPTGERAGNTEAFF TGTGCCAGCAGTGAACCGACAGGGGAACGGGCCGGGAACACTGAAGCTTTCTTT
TRBJ1-2 few TRBV7-9 TRBD1 CASSIQGARGYTF TGTGCCAGCAGCATACAGGGGGCGCGTGGCTACACCTTC
TRBJ2-3 NA TRBV7-9 TRBD2 CASSTSGSSPDTQYF TGTGCCAGCAGTACTAGCGGGTCCTCTCCAGATACGCAGTATTTT
TRBJ2-7 NA TRBV27 NA CASSLGGVGEQYF TGTGCCAGCAGTTTAGGAGGGGTCGGCGAGCAGTACTTC
TRBJ1-2 once TRBV30 TRBD1 CAWRLGTDYGYTF TGTGCCTGGAGACTCGGGACAGATTATGGCTACACCTTC
TRBJ1-4 NA TRBV30 NA CAWSATTNEKLFF TGTGCCTGGAGTGCAACGACTAATGAAAAACTGTTTTTT
TRBJ2-1 NA TRBV11-2 TRBD2 CASSQGLARGEQFF TGTGCCAGCAGCCAGGGACTAGCGAGGGGTGAGCAGTTCTTC
TRBJ2-7 NA TRBV4-2 TRBD1 CASSQEDREVDEQYF TGTGCCAGCAGCCAAGAGGACAGGGAGGTCGACGAGCAGTACTTC
TRBJ2-3 NA TRBV9 TRBD1 CASSVTGHITDTQYF TGTGCCAGCAGCGTGACAGGGCATATCACAGATACGCAGTATTTT
TRBJ2-3 NA TRBV6-1 NA CASSEAVTSTDTQYF TGTGCCAGCAGTGAAGCAGTGACTAGCACAGATACGCAGTATTTT
TRBJ2-7 NA TRBV9 TRBD2 CASSASGGEQYF TGTGCCAGCAGTGCTAGCGGGGGCGAGCAGTACTTC
TRBJ2-1 NA TRBV10-3 NA CAISEYGKAGPVEQFF TGTGCCATCAGTGAGTACGGTAAGGCAGGGCCCGTTGAGCAGTTCTTC
TRBJ2-7 NA TRBV11-2 TRBD1 CASSFPGTGYHEQYF TGTGCCAGCAGCTTCCCCGGGACAGGATACCACGAGCAGTACTTC
TRBJ1-2 NA TRBV14 NA CASSQALTGNLYGYTF TGTGCCAGCAGCCAAGCCTTGACTGGGAACCTATATGGCTACACCTTC
TRBJ1-2 NA TRBV11-2 NA CASSLDLVGGYTF TGTGCCAGCAGCTTAGATCTTGTCGGTGGCTACACCTTC
TRBJ1-3 NA TRBV9 NA CASSPRLRSSGNTIYF TGTGCCAGCAGCCCCCGTTTAAGAAGCTCTGGAAACACCATATATTTT
TRBJ2-7 NA TRBV4-1 NA CASSQQRRDYEQYF TGCGCCAGCAGCCAACAACGGAGGGACTACGAGCAGTACTTC
TRBJ2-7 NA TRBV18 TRBD1 CASSLGGQGPYEQYF TGTGCCAGCTCATTGGGGGGACAGGGTCCCTACGAGCAGTACTTC
TRBJ2-5 NA TRBV5-5 TRBD2 CASSLQVAGETQYF TGTGCCAGCAGCTTGCAAGTAGCGGGGGAGACCCAGTACTTC
TRBJ2-6 NA TRBV2 NA CASRTRGIGANVLTF TGTGCCAGCAGGACTCGGGGTATTGGGGCCAACGTCCTGACTTTC
TRBJ1-4 NA TRBV11-2 NA CASSGGSGTQNLFF TGTGCCAGCAGCGGAGGCTCCGGGACTCAAAACCTGTTTTTT
TRBJ1-4 NA TRBV5-6 NA CASSATGGTNEKLFF TGTGCCAGCAGCGCGACGGGGGGAACTAATGAAAAACTGTTTTTT
TRBJ2-6 NA TRBV7-2 TRBD1 CASSLARQGLVDSGANVLTF TGTGCCAGCAGCTTAGCTCGACAGGGCCTAGTAGACTCTGGGGCCAACGTCCTGACTTTC
TRBJ1-1 NA TRBV5-4 NA CASSQDHSNLNTEAFF TGCGCCAGCAGCCAAGACCACAGCAACCTGAACACTGAAGCTTTCTTT
TRBJ2-1 once TRBV11-3 NA CATAARGVHNEQFF TGTGCCACCGCCGCCAGGGGAGTCCACAATGAGCAGTTCTTC
TRBJ1-1 NA TRBV27 NA CASSLRVARVGTEAFF TGTGCCAGCAGTTTAAGAGTCGCCAGGGTGGGTACTGAAGCTTTCTTT
TRBJ2-7 NA TRBV29-1 TRBD1 CSVGETGAYEQYF TGCAGCGTGGGAGAGACAGGGGCCTACGAGCAGTACTTC
TRBJ2-6 NA TRBV7-3 NA CASSFTRTYGGANVLTF TGTGCCAGCAGCTTTACGCGGACTTACGGTGGGGCCAACGTCCTGACTTTC
TRBJ1-1 NA TRBV5-6 NA CASSLGPLGNTEAFF TGTGCCAGCAGCTTGGGTCCTCTGGGGAACACTGAAGCTTTCTTT
TRBJ2-5 NA TRBV10-3 NA CAISVERETQYF TGTGCCATCAGTGTAGAACGGGAGACCCAGTACTTC
TRBJ2-1 once TRBV10-3 NA CAISESDRGTSYNEQFF TGTGCCATCAGTGAGTCGGACCGGGGGACCTCCTACAATGAGCAGTTCTTC
TRBJ2-2 NA TRBV2 TRBD1 CASSWTGNTGELFF TGTGCCAGCAGTTGGACAGGGAACACCGGGGAGCTGTTTTTT
TRBJ2-3 NA TRBV10-1 TRBD1 CASSIQGQDTQYF TGCGCCAGCAGTATACAGGGGCAAGATACGCAGTATTTT
TRBJ1-3 once TRBV10-3 NA CAISETGSGNTIYF TGTGCCATCAGTGAGACAGGTTCTGGAAACACCATATATTTT
TRBJ2-7 NA TRBV4-1 TRBD2 CASSQDSSTGGEQYF TGCGCCAGCAGCCAAGATTCGAGTACGGGGGGCGAGCAGTACTTC